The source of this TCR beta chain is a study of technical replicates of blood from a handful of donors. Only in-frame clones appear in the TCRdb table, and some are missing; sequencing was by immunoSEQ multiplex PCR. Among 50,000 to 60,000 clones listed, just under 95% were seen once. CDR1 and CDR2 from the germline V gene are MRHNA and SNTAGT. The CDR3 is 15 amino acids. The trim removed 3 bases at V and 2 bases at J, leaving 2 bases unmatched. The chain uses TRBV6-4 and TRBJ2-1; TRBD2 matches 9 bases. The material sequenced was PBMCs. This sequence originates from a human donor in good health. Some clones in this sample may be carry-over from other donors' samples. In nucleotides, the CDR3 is TGTGCCAGCAGTGATGGCGGGGGGGCCTACAATGAGCAGTTCTTC. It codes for CASSDGGGAYNEQFF.